Included here is one T cell receptor (beta chain) sequence, with context. The record originates from a study of neoadjuvant anti-PD-1 for oral cavity cancer. Study context: Nivolumab at 3 mg/kg was mostly given biweekly, three to four doses, pre-surgery.

Patients had HPV-negative, locally advanced oral cavity squamous cell carcinoma. Six replicates per PBMC sample, mostly from roughly 490 ng of genomic DNA. This table comes from immunoSEQ multiplex PCR, and its TCRdb copy is limited to in-frame clones, with some not included. Of about 62,000 clones in the sample, 65% to 80% were seen once. CDR3 size: 15 residues. After removal of 6 bases from V and 9 bases from J, the junction contained 12 bases not matched to a gene. Germline lookup yields CDR1 LNHDA and CDR2 SQIVND (reference sequence). The TCR comes from a person between 40 and 80 years old with oral cavity squamous cell carcinoma. This chain uses TRBV19 with TRBJ2-1; 9 nucleotides match TRBD2. The sample was PBMCs, taken before nivolumab (anti-PD-1) treatment. In DNA, the CDR3 is TGTGCCAGTAGGGCCGGAGGCGGGAGGGCCTTTGAGCAGTTCTTC. It specifies CASRAGGGRAFEQFF.